This is a list of T cell receptor beta chains from one sample in a study of beta chain features in type 1 diabetes. TCRdb's copy holds only in-frame clones and misses some; the assay was immunoSEQ multiplex PCR. The sample holds over 13,000 clones; 65% to 85% are singletons and the top ten take more than 0.25%. The source material was stem cell memory CD4+ T cells from blood. The receptors come from a young woman with type 1 diabetes. The CDR3 runs from the conserved cysteine through the conserved F or W. A D gene is named only where the DNA matches it firmly. Clone size is stated in some rows and not others, as once, few, many or a class when expanded.

- | TRBJ1-1 | TRBV21-1 | - | TGTGCCAGCAGCAAAGCGGGACACCTGAACACTGAAGCTTTCTTT | CASSKAGHLNTEAFF
TRBD2 | TRBJ2-4 | TRBV15 | - | TGTGCCACCAGCAGAGAGGGCGCGGGAGGAGGCAAACTAGCCAAAAACATTCAGTACTTC | CATSREGAGGGKLAKNIQYF
TRBD1 | TRBJ2-7 | TRBV5-1 | - | TGCGCCAGCAGCGATCGACAGGGCCGAAGGTACGAGCAGTACTTC | CASSDRQGRRYEQYF
TRBD2 | TRBJ2-3 | TRBV7-2 | - | TGTGCCAGCAGCTCCGGAGGGCGGGAGACAGATACGCAGTATTTT | CASSSGGRETDTQYF
TRBD2 | TRBJ2-3 | TRBV10-1 | - | TGCGCCAGCAGTTTAGCGGGAGTTAGGGATACGCAGTATTTT | CASSLAGVRDTQYF
- | TRBJ2-3 | TRBV4-1 | - | TGCGCCAGCAGCCAAGTCGAGAGGGATACGCAGTATTTT | CASSQVERDTQYF
- | TRBJ1-4 | TRBV6-6 | - | TGTGCCAGCAGTTACCGAGACAGTTCCCTTAATGAAAAACTGTTTTTT | CASSYRDSSLNEKLFF
TRBD1 | TRBJ2-3 | TRBV5-1 | - | TGCGCCAGCAGCTTGACGTTACCGGGACAGGGTGCAGATACGCAGTATTTT | CASSLTLPGQGADTQYF
TRBD1 | TRBJ1-2 | TRBV10-3 | - | TGTGCCATCAGGAGGACAGGGACGGACAACTATGGCTACACCTTC | CAIRRTGTDNYGYTF
- | TRBJ2-3 | TRBV28 | - | TGTGCCAGCAGTAGGGGTAGCTGGGCGGTGACAGATACGCAGTATTTT | CASSRGSWAVTDTQYF
- | TRBJ1-2 | TRBV30 | - | TGTGCCTGGAGTGTAAGAGCTAACTATGGCTACACCTTC | CAWSVRANYGYTF
- | TRBJ1-2 | TRBV5-1 | - | TGCGCCAGCAGCCACCTCTATCGGGGGGAGCCTAACTATGGCTACACCTTC | CASSHLYRGEPNYGYTF
- | TRBJ1-2 | TRBV2 | - | TGTGCCACCCGATGGCTCTATGGCTACACCTTC | CATRWLYGYTF
- | TRBJ2-5 | TRBV4-3 | few | TGCGCCAGCAGCCAAGAATCAGATTACCAAGAGACCCAGTACTTC | CASSQESDYQETQYF
- | TRBJ2-1 | TRBV5-1 | - | TGCGCCAGCAGCTTGGATCCCACGGACAATGAGCAGTTCTTC | CASSLDPTDNEQFF
TRBD2 | TRBJ2-1 | TRBV6-6 | - | TGTGCCAGCAGTTACGGATCGGGAGGGCCCAACAATGAGCAGTTCTTC | CASSYGSGGPNNEQFF
- | TRBJ2-4 | TRBV7-2 | - | TGTGCCAGCAGCTTAGACGGACGGCCCGGGGACATTCAGTACTTC | CASSLDGRPGDIQYF
TRBD2 | TRBJ2-1 | TRBV18 | - | TGTGCCAGCTCACCAGTGCTGAGCGGGAGCCCCAATGAGCAGTTCTTC | CASSPVLSGSPNEQFF
- | TRBJ2-7 | TRBV6-6 | few | TGTGCCAGCAGCCAAGACAGGCGCGAGCAGTACTTC | CASSQDRREQYF
- | TRBJ1-5 | TRBV7-9 | - | TGTGCCAGCAGCCTCGGACCCGACAGGACCCAGCATTTT | CASSLGPDRTQHF
TRBD1 | TRBJ2-6 | TRBV7-9 | - | TGTGCCAGCAGCTCCGGGACAGCGAAGCCCTCTGGGGCCAACGTCCTGACTTTC | CASSSGTAKPSGANVLTF
- | TRBJ1-5 | TRBV28 | few | TGTGCCAGCAGTTTAACGGGGAGGAGCAATCAGCCCCAGCATTTT | CASSLTGRSNQPQHF
- | TRBJ1-1 | TRBV11-2 | - | TGTGCCAGCAGCCGCGTGCTTGAAGCTTTCTTT | CASSRVLEAFF
- | TRBJ2-1 | TRBV7-9 | - | TGTGCCAGCAGCTCGACAGGTGATGAGCAGTTCTTC | CASSSTGDEQFF
TRBD1 | TRBJ1-1 | TRBV18 | - | TGTGCCAGCTCATCGACAGGGGTAATGAACACTGAAGCTTTCTTT | CASSSTGVMNTEAFF
- | TRBJ2-1 | TRBV19 | - | TGTGCCAGTAAGGGGGAAGGGGGGGGCTCCTACAATGAGCAGTTCTTC | CASKGEGGGSYNEQFF
TRBD2 | TRBJ2-3 | TRBV4-1 | - | TGCGCCAGCAGCCAAGTCCATAGCGGGAGCGGGGCAGATACGCAGTATTTT | CASSQVHSGSGADTQYF
- | TRBJ2-2 | TRBV18 | - | TGTGCCAGCTCACCGAGACTAGGAAACACCGGGGAGCTGTTTTTT | CASSPRLGNTGELFF
- | TRBJ1-1 | TRBV5-1 | - | TGCGCCAGCAGTTTTGGTGGCGGACAGTGGATGAACACTGAAGCTTTCTTT | CASSFGGGQWMNTEAFF
TRBD2 | TRBJ2-2 | TRBV10-3 | - | TGTGCCATCACCAGCGGGAGAGGATTGGGGGAGCTGTTTTTT | CAITSGRGLGELFF
- | TRBJ2-1 | TRBV4-2 | - | TGTGCCAGCAGCCGCGGTAGCGGCAATGAGCAGTTCTTC | CASSRGSGNEQFF
- | TRBJ1-3 | TRBV11-2 | - | TGTGCCAGCAGCTTAACAGGGAGTGGAAACACCATATATTTT | CASSLTGSGNTIYF
TRBD1 | TRBJ2-3 | TRBV5-1 | - | TGCGCCAGCAGCGCAGGGGGAAGCACAGATACGCAGTATTTT | CASSAGGSTDTQYF
- | TRBJ2-3 | TRBV28 | - | TGTGCCAGCAGTCTAGGAGGCAGCCGCACAGATACGCAGTATTTT | CASSLGGSRTDTQYF
- | TRBJ2-1 | TRBV7-9 | - | TGTGCCAGCAGCTTAGCCTGGAGTGGCAATGAGCAGTTCTTC | CASSLAWSGNEQFF
TRBD2 | TRBJ2-1 | TRBV7-3 | - | TGTGCCAGCAGCTTTAGCGGGAGGGGCTCCTACAATGAGCAGTTCTTC | CASSFSGRGSYNEQFF
- | TRBJ2-7 | TRBV6-1 | - | TGTGCCAGCAGCGTTTGGGACATACCCTACGAGCAGTACTTC | CASSVWDIPYEQYF
TRBD1 | TRBJ2-3 | TRBV5-6 | - | TGTGCCAGCAGCTTGGTGTGGGACAGGGTGACAGATACGCAGTATTTT | CASSLVWDRVTDTQYF
- | TRBJ1-3 | TRBV30 | - | TGTGCCTGGAGCGTGGACAGCGCTGGAAACACCATATATTTT | CAWSVDSAGNTIYF
- | TRBJ2-4 | TRBV10-2 | - | TGCGCCAGCAGTGAAGACTCGGCCCCCGTCTTC | CASSEDSAPVF